A single sample gave rise to the 9 T cell receptor beta chains below, sequenced in a study of graft-versus-host responses after intestinal transplantation. No antigens are known for them. TCRdb's copy holds only in-frame clones and misses some; the assay was immunoSEQ multiplex PCR. This sample has 84,000 or so clones; over 85% occur once, and the top ten carry less than 0.4%. The input for sequencing was unstimulated CD4+ T cells sorted from spleen or lymph node cells, taken before intestinal transplant. These receptors all stem from a human donor who received an intestinal transplant.

The V call is TRBV11-2, the J call TRBJ2-3; 11 bases match TRBD2. Germline V gene data show CDR1 as SGHAT and CDR2 as FQNNGV. This CDR3 spans 15 amino acids. With V trimmed by 5 bases and J by 5 bases, 6 bases remained unmatched. CDR3 DNA: TGTGCCAGCAGCCTAGCGGGAGGCAAAGTAGATACGCAGTATTTT. This translates into CASSLAGGKVDTQYF.

To note about this clone: At one end, the junction sequence differs from germline, possibly due to a read error. The genes are TRBV19 and TRBJ2-7; TRBD2 is a possible D gene (7 bases). Per the germline V gene, CDR1 is LNHDA and CDR2 is SQIVND (reference sequence). The CDR3 runs to 13 residues. The CDR3, as DNA: TGTGCCAGTAGTAGGCGGGGGCCCTACGAGCAGTACTTT. This encodes CASSRRGPYEQYF. Full variable domain (remainder filled in from reference TRBV19 and TRBJ2-7): DGGITQSPKYLFRKEGQNVTLSCEQNLNHDAMYWYRQDPGQGLRLIYYSQIVNDFQKGDIAEGYSVSREKKESFPLTVTSAQKNPTAFYLCASSRRGPYEQYFGPGTRLTVT.

CDR3 region: CASSRGRNTEAFF. The CDR3 region has the DNA TGTGCCAGCAGCCGTGGCAGGAACACTGAAGCTTTCTTT. The chain links TRBV6-5 to TRBJ1-1; no clear D. From germline, CDR1 is MNHEY and CDR2 SVGAGI. Trimming took 6 bases from V and 1 from J, leaving 9 bases between them. The CDR3 is 13 amino acids.

This chain uses TRBV4-2 with TRBJ2-7; 9 bases match TRBD2. In germline, CDR1 is LGHNA, CDR2 YNFKEQ. With 0 bases clipped from V and 3 bases from J, the junction kept 12 bases outside the gene matches. The CDR3 consists of 18 residues. CDR3 loop: CASSQDRSGSFQGYEQYF. The CDR3, as DNA: TGTGCCAGCAGCCAAGATCGTAGCGGGAGCTTTCAAGGCTACGAGCAGTACTTC.

The chain couples TRBV27 to TRBJ1-1, with D possibly being TRBD1 (6 bases). V shed 4 bases and J shed 4 bases, with 13 bases lying between them. CDR3 length: 14 residues. Germline CDR1 is MNHEY and CDR2 is SMNVEV (reference sequence). The CDR3 here is CASSSVGGATEAFF. The CDR3 nucleotides read TGTGCCAGCAGTTCTGTGGGGGGGGCCACTGAAGCTTTCTTT.

The chain is built from TRBV27 and TRBJ1-5, with TRBD1 as a possible D gene (6 bases). This CDR3 has 14 amino acids. Germline V gene sequence: CDR1 MNHEY, CDR2 SMNVEV (reference sequence). V lost 3 bases, J lost 7 bases, and 13 bases lay in between. CDR3 sequence (DNA): TGTGCCAGCAGTTTCCAAGGGGGGAGGCAGCCCCAGCATTTT. It codes for CASSFQGGRQPQHF.

The chain links TRBV7-6 to TRBJ2-7; 7 bases match TRBD1. Germline assignment: CDR1 SGHVS and CDR2 FNYEAQ. Unmatched junction bases numbered 10, after V lost 1 base and J lost 4 bases. The CDR3 loop spans 16 amino acids. CDR3 loop: CASSLGPPGQTYEQYF. The CDR3 nucleotides are TGTGCCAGCAGCTTAGGGCCCCCGGGACAGACTTACGAGCAGTACTTC.

This sequence joins TRBV28 and TRBJ1-1; tentative D call: TRBD1 (6 bases). The V end lost 11 bases, the J end lost 4 bases, and 17 bases lay between the germline ends. The CDR3 loop spans 13 amino acids. Germline lookup yields CDR1 MDHEN and CDR2 SYDVKM. CDR3 amino acids: CAHTGGGPTEAFF. CDR3 nucleotides: TGTGCCCACACCGGTGGGGGGCCCACTGAAGCTTTCTTT.

The chain has TRBV4-1 and TRBJ2-7; D is possibly TRBD1 or TRBD2 (6 bases each). The germline V and J ends were trimmed by 4 bases and 1 base, with 17 bases remaining between them. CDR3 length equals 16 residues. The germline V gene has CDR1 MGHRA and CDR2 YSYEKL. For the CDR3, the DNA is TGCGCCAGCAGCCCATACACCGGGGGCAGATCCTACGAGCAGTACTTC. It translates to CASSPYTGGRSYEQYF.